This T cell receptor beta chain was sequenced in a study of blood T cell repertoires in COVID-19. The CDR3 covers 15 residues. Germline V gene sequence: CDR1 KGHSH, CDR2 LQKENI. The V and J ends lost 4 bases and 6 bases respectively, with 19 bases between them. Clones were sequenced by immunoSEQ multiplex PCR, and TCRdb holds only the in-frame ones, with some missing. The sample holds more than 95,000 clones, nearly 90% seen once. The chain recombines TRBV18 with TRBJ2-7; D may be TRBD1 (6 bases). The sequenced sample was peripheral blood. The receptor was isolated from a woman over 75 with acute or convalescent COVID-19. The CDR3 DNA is TGTGCCAGCTCACGGAGCAGGGGACCGAACCTCGAGCAGTACTTC. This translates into CASSRSRGPNLEQYF. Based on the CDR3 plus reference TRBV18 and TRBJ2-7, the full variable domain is NAGVMQNPRHLVRRRGQEARLRCSPMKGHSHVYWYRQLPEEGLKFMVYLQKENIIDESGMPKERFSAEFPKEGPSILRIQQVVRGDSAAYFCASSRSRGPNLEQYFGPGTRLTVT.